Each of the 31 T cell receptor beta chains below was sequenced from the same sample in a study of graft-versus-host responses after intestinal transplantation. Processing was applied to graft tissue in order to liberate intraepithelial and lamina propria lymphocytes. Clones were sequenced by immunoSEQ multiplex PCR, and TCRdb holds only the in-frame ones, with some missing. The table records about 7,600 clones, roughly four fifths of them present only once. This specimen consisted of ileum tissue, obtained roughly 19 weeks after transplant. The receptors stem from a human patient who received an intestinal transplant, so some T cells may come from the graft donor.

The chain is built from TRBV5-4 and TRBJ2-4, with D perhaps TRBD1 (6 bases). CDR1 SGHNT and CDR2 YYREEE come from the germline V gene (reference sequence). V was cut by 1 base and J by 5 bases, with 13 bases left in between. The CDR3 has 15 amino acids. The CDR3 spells CASSLPDSSQNIQYF. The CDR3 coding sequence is TGTGCCAGCAGCTTGCCGGACAGCTCTCAAAACATTCAGTACTTC. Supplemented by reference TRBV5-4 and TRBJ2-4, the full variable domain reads ETGVTQSPTHLIKTRGQQVTLRCSSQSGHNTVSWYQQALGQGPQFIFQYYREEENGRGNFPPRFSGLQFPNYSSELNVNALELDDSALYLCASSLPDSSQNIQYFGAGTRLSVL.

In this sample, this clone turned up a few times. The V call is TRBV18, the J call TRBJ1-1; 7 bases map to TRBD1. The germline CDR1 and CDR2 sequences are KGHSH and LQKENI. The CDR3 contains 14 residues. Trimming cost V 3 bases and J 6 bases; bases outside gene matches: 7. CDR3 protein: CASSPKLQGPEAFF. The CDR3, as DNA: TGTGCCAGCTCACCGAAATTACAGGGGCCTGAAGCTTTCTTT.

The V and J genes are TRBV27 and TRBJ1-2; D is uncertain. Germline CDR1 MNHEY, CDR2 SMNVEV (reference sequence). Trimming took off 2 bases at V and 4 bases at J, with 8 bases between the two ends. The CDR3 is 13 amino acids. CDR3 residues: CASSLGRPYGYTF. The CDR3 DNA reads TGTGCCAGCAGTTTAGGCAGACCCTATGGCTACACCTTC.

The CDR3 is CASSLGGPGHSNQPQHF. CDR3 nucleotides: TGTGCCAGCAGCTTGGGGGGCCCAGGACACTCCAATCAGCCCCAGCATTTT. V and J are TRBV5-4 and TRBJ1-5; D is possibly TRBD1 (5 bases). Trimming removed 0 bases from V and 3 bases from J, with 16 bases in between. The germline V gene encodes CDR1 SGHNT and CDR2 YYREEE (reference sequence). CDR3 size: 17 residues.

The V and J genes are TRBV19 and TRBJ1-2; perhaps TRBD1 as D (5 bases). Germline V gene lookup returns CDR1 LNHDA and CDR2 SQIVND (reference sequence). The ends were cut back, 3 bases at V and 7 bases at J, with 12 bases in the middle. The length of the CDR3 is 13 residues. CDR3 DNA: TGTGCCAGTAGTATTCTGAGGGGCGCTGGCTACACCTTC. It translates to CASSILRGAGYTF.

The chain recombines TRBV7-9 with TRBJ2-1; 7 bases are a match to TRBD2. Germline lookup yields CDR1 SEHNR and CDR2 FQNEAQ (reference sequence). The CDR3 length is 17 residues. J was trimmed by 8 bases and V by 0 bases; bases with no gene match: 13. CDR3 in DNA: TGTGCCAGCAGCTTAGCGACTAGCACTGGGCCTAGCGATGAGCAGTTCTTC. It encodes CASSLATSTGPSDEQFF.

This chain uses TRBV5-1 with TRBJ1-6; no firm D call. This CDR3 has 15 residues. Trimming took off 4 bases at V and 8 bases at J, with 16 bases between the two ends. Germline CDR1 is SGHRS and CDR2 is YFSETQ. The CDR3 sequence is CASSLGSYADSPLHF. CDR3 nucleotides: TGCGCCAGCAGCCTAGGATCCTACGCGGATTCACCCCTCCACTTT.

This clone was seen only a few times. This CDR3 reads CASSSLEQGTDNEQFF. The CDR3 nucleotides are TGTGCCAGCAGCTCCCTGGAACAGGGGACCGACAATGAGCAGTTCTTC. The rearrangement uses TRBV7-9 and TRBJ2-1; 7 bases line up with TRBD1. Germline-derived CDR1 and CDR2 are SEHNR and FQNEAQ (reference sequence). With V trimmed by 4 bases and J by 5 bases, 11 bases remained unmatched. There are 16 residues in the CDR3.

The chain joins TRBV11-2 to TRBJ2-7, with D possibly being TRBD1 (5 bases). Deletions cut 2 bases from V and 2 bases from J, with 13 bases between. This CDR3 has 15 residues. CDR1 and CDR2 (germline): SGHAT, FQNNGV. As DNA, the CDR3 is TGTGCCAGCAGCTTATCACAGGTCTGGACCTACGAGCAGTACTTC. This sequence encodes CASSLSQVWTYEQYF.

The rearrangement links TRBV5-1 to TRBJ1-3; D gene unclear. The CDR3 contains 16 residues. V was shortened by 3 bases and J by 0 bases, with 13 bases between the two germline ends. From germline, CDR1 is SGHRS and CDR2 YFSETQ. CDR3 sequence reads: CASSSGALASGNTIYF. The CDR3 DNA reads TGCGCCAGCAGCTCTGGAGCCCTCGCCTCTGGAAACACCATATATTTT.

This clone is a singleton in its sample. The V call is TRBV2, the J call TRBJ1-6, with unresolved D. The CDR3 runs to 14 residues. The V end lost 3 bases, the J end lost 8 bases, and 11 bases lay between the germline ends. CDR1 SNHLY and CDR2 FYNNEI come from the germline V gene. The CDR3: CASSDWQSYSPLHF. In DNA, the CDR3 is TGTGCCAGCAGTGATTGGCAGAGCTATTCACCCCTCCACTTT.

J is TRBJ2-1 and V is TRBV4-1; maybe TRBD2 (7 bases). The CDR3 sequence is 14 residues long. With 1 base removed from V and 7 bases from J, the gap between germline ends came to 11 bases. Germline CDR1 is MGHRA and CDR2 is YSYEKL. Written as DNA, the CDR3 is TGCGCCAGCAGCCAAGTGGGGGGGCAAAATGAGCAGTTCTTC. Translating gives CASSQVGGQNEQFF.

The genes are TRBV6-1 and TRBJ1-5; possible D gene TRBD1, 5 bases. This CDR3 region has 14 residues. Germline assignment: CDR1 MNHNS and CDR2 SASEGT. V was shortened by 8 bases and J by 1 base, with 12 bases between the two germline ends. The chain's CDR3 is CASGAAGSNQPQHF. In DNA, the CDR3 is TGTGCCAGCGGGGCGGCGGGAAGCAATCAGCCCCAGCATTTT.

The DNA for the CDR3 is TGTGCCAGTACGAGGGTGGGACTAGCACAGAACACCGGGGAGCTGTTTTTT. This translates into CASTRVGLAQNTGELFF. The chain uses TRBV19 and TRBJ2-2; 9 positions agree with TRBD2. This CDR3 is 17 amino acids long. The junction had 10 bases not matched to a gene; V was cut back by 7 bases and J by 1 base. Germline V lookup: CDR1 LNHDA, CDR2 SQIVND (reference sequence).

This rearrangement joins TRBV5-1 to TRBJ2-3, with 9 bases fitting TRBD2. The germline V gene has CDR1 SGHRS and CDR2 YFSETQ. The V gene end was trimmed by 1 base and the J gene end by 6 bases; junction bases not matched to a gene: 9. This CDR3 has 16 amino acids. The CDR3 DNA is TGCGCCAGCAGCTTGATAGCGGGGGTGGGTTTGGATACGCAGTATTTT. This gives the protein CASSLIAGVGLDTQYF.

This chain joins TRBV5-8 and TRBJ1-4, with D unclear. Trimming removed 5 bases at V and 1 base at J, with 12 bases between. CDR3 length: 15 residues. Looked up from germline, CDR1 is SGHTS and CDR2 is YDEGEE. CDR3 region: CASSRTTETNEKLFF. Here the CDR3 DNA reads TGTGCCAGCAGTCGCACGACGGAAACTAATGAAAAACTGTTTTTT. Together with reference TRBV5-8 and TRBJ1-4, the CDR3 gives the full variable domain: EAGVTQSPTHLIKTRGQQATLRCSPISGHTSVYWYQQALGLGLQFLLWYDEGEERNRGNFPPRFSGRQFPNYSSELNVNALELEDSALYLCASSRTTETNEKLFFGSGTQLSVL.

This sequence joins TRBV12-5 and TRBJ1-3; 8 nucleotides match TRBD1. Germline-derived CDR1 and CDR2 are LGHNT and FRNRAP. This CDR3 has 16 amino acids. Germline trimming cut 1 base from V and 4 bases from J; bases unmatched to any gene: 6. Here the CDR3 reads CASGLGTGQGGNTIYF. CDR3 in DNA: TGTGCTAGTGGTTTGGGGACAGGGCAGGGAGGAAACACCATATATTTT.

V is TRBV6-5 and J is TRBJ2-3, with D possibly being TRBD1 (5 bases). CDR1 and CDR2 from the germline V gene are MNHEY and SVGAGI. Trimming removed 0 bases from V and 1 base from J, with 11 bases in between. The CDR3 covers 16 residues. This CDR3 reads CASSYSAGLGTDTQYF. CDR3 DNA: TGTGCCAGCAGTTACTCAGCAGGGTTAGGCACAGATACGCAGTATTTT.

The CDR3 coding sequence is TGTGCCAGCAGTTTTGGGGGGGCAGGGAACTATGGCTACACCTTC. It codes for CASSFGGAGNYGYTF. The rearrangement joins TRBV6-5 to TRBJ1-2; D possibly corresponds to TRBD1 (6 bases). V dropped 4 bases and J dropped 2 bases, with 14 bases sitting between them. The germline gives CDR1 MNHEY, CDR2 SVGAGI. This CDR3 region has 15 residues.

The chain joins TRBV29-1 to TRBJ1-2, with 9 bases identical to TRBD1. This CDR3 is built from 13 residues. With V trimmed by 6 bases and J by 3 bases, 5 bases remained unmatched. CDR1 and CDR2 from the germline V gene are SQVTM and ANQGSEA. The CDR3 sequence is CSVAGQGDYGYTF. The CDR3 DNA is TGCAGCGTAGCGGGACAGGGAGACTATGGCTACACCTTC.

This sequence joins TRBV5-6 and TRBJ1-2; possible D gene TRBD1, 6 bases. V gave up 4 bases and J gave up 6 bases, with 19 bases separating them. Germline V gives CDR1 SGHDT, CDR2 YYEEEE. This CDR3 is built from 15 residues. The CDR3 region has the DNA TGTGCCAGCAGCACACAAGACAGGCAGCTCGATGGCTACACCTTC. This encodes CASSTQDRQLDGYTF.

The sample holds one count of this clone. The CDR3 DNA reads TGTGCCAGCAGTCCACAGGAGGGGCTAAACATTCAGTACTTC. It translates to CASSPQEGLNIQYF. The gene calls are TRBV6-5 and TRBJ2-4; D perhaps matches TRBD2 (6 bases). The CDR3 runs 14 residues. Germline CDR1 reads MNHEY; CDR2 reads SVGAGI. Between the trimmed V and J ends, which lost 5 bases and 6 bases, there was a span of 14 bases.

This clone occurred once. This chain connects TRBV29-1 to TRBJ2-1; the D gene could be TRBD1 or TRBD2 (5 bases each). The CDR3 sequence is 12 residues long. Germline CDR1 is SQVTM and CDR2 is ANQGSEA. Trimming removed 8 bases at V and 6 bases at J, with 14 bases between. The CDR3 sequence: CSKSEGSNEQFF. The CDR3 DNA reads TGCAGCAAATCCGAGGGGTCCAATGAGCAGTTCTTC.

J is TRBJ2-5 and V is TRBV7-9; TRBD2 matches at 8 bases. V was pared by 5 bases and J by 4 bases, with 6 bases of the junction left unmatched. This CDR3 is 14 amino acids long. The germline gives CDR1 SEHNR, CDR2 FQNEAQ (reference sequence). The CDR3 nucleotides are TGTGCCAGCAGCCCCGGGGGGGCGGGAGAGACCCAGTACTTC. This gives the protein CASSPGGAGETQYF.

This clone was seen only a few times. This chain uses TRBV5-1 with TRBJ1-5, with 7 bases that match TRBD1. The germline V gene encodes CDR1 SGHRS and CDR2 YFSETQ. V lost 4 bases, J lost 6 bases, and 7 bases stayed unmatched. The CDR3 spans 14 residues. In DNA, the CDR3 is TGCGCCAGCAGCACAGGACAGGACACTCAGCCCCAGCATTTT. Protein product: CASSTGQDTQPQHF.

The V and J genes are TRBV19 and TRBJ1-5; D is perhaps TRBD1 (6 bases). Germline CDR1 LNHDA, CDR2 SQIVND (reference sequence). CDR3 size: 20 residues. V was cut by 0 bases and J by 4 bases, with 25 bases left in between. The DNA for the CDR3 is TGTGCCAGTAGTATAGAAGGGGTGAGATGGGGAAGGAGGGGGAATCAGCCCCAGCATTTT. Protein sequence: CASSIEGVRWGRRGNQPQHF.

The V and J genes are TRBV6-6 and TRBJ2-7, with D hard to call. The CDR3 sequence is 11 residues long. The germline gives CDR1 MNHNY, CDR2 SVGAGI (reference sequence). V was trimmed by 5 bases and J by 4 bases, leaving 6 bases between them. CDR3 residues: CASSPNYEQYF. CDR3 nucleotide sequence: TGTGCCAGCAGTCCGAATTACGAGCAGTACTTC.

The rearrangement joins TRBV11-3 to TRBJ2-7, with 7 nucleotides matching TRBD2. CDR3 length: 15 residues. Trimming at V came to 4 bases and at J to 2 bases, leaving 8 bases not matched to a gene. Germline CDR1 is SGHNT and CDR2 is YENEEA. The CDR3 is CASSWERGQAYEQYF. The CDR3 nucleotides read TGTGCCAGCAGCTGGGAGCGGGGCCAAGCCTACGAGCAGTACTTC.

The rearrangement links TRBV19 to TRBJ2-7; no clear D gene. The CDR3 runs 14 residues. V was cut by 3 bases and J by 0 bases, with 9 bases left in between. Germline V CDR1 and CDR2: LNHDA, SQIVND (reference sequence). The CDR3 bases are TGTGCCAGTAGTATCACGGGCAGCTCCTACGAGCAGTACTTC. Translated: CASSITGSSYEQYF.

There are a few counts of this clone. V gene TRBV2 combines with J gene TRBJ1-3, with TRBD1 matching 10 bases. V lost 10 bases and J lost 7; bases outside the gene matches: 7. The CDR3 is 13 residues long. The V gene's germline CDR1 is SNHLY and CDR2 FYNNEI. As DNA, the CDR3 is TGTGCCACCAGACAGGGGGCAGGGAACACCATATATTTT. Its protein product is CATRQGAGNTIYF.

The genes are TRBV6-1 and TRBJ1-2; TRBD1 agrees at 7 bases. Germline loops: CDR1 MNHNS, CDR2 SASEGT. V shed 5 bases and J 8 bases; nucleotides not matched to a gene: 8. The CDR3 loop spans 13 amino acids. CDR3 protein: CASSNRGLRGYTF. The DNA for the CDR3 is TGTGCCAGCAGTAACAGGGGACTCAGAGGCTACACCTTC.